This TCR beta chain was captured in a study of blood T cell repertoires in COVID-19. Study at large: The samples span acute and convalescent COVID-19 from the United States, Italy and Spain. From T cells, B-cell-depleted T cells, or PBMCs came the material, which was cDNA or gDNA.

In the source study's methods: Scientists estimated how many nucleated cells there were by amplifying reference gene primers. TCRdb's table, derived via immunoSEQ multiplex PCR, lists solely in-frame clones and lacks some. The V and J calls and clone size were taken over from that table, and D and trimming were inferred from the DNA. Altogether tens of thousands of clones are present, about 88% being singletons, with the ten largest covering more than 8%. The CDR3 covers 14 residues. Germline V CDR1 and CDR2: KGHSH, LQKENI. The V and J ends lost 3 bases and 6 bases, in that order; junction bases with no gene match: 7.

This chain joins TRBV18 and TRBJ1-1, with 7 nucleotides matching TRBD1. Sequences were obtained from peripheral blood. The sequence was obtained from a man aged 45-60 years with active COVID-19. CDR3 loop: CASSPNRGTAEAFF. As DNA, the CDR3 is TGTGCCAGCTCACCTAACAGGGGTACGGCTGAAGCTTTCTTT.